What follows are 21 T cell receptor beta chains derived from one specimen sequenced in a study of response to subunit inactivated influenza vaccine. In TCRdb, the RT-PCR reads were re-called with MiXCR into one record per CDR3 protein. Of under 500,000 distinct CDR3 sequences in the sample, 9.5% to 13% were seen once. The specimen was PBMCs from blood, collected roughly 48 days after vaccination. Receptor source: a man in his fifties or sixties who received an inactivated influenza vaccine.

The J gene is TRBJ2-7, the V gene TRBV29-1, with 11 bases lining up with TRBD1. V lost 5 bases, J lost 5 bases, and 11 bases stayed unmatched. Germline values: CDR1 SQVTM, CDR2 ANQGSEA. The CDR3 length is 15 residues. The CDR3 sequence is CSVLGWGQGVNEQYF. CDR3 nucleotides: TGCAGCGTTCTCGGGTGGGGACAGGGGGTTAACGAGCAGTACTTC.

This clonotype was picked up many times. This sequence joins TRBV7-9 and TRBJ1-1; D remains ambiguous. This CDR3 region has 12 residues. Per germline, CDR1 SEHNR and CDR2 FQNEAQ (reference sequence). V dropped 3 bases and J dropped 1 base, with 3 bases sitting between them. The CDR3 here is CASSLENTEAFF. The DNA for the CDR3 is TGTGCCAGCAGCTTGGAGAACACTGAAGCTTTCTTT.

This chain links TRBV29-1 with TRBJ2-3; 10 bases map to TRBD2. Germline V gives CDR1 SQVTM, CDR2 ANQGSEA. V gave up 8 bases and J gave up 2 bases; unmatched junction bases: 13. This CDR3 spans 16 amino acids. DNA of the CDR3: TGCAGCATCTCGAAGAGGCTAGCGGGAGCCACAGATACGCAGTATTTT. Translating it yields CSISKRLAGATDTQYF.

This clonotype was detected a few times. V gene TRBV10-3 combines with J gene TRBJ1-2; TRBD1 is a possible D gene (5 bases). The CDR3 is 14 residues long. V was clipped by 3 bases and J by 4 bases, with 12 bases between them. Germline CDR1 and CDR2: ENHRY and SYGVKD. This chain's CDR3 is CAISEKGRGYGYTF. The CDR3 nucleotides read TGTGCCATCAGTGAAAAGGGGCGAGGCTATGGCTACACCTTC.

This clonotype has more than one count but fewer than ten. The chain uses TRBV6-2 or TRBV6-3 and TRBJ2-1; 11 nucleotides match TRBD2. The length of the CDR3 is 16 residues. J gave up 6 bases and V 5 bases, and 9 bases lay outside the gene matches. CDR1 and CDR2 (germline): MNHEY, SVGEGT. CDR3 DNA: TGTGCCAGCAGTCAGCTTAGCGGGAGGGCCGGCAATGAGCAGTTCTTC. As protein: CASSQLSGRAGNEQFF.

The J gene is TRBJ2-4, the V gene TRBV2, with 10 bases fitting TRBD1. Germline V gene data show CDR1 as SNHLY and CDR2 as FYNNEI. This CDR3 has 15 residues. V shed 0 bases and J 7 bases; nucleotides not matched to a gene: 3. CDR3 protein: CASSEAGQGGNIQYF. Here the CDR3 DNA reads TGTGCCAGCAGTGAAGCAGGACAGGGGGGCAACATTCAGTACTTC. Full variable domain (outside the CDR3, taken from reference TRBV2 and TRBJ2-4): EPEVTQTPSHQVTQMGQEVILRCVPISNHLYFYWYRQILGQKVEFLVSFYNNEISEKSEIFDDQFSVERPDGSNFTLKIRSTKLEDSAMYFCASSEAGQGGNIQYFGAGTRLSVL.

This sequence joins TRBV10-3 and TRBJ2-7, with 9 nucleotides matching TRBD1. The J segment lost 7 bases and the V segment lost 3 bases, leaving 4 bases of the junction unmatched. CDR3 length equals 13 residues. Germline CDR1 is ENHRY and CDR2 is SYGVKD. CDR3 in amino acids: CAISEQGAWEQYF. The CDR3 DNA reads TGTGCCATCAGTGAACAGGGGGCATGGGAGCAGTACTTC.

The chain has TRBV6-1 and TRBJ1-3; D gene uncertain. V shed 7 bases and J shed 0 bases, with 10 bases lying between them. Germline loops: CDR1 MNHNS, CDR2 SASEGT. This CDR3 has 14 amino acids. The CDR3 sequence: CASKSVYSGNTIYF. DNA for the CDR3: TGTGCCAGCAAATCGGTATACTCTGGAAACACCATATATTTT.

This clonotype was seen many times. This chain joins TRBV5-6 and TRBJ2-5; D could derive from TRBD1 or TRBD2 (6 bases each). The CDR3 contains 14 residues. The germline V gene encodes CDR1 SGHDT and CDR2 YYEEEE. V was pared by 0 bases and J by 5 bases, with 11 bases between. CDR3 loop: CASSLEQGGETQYF. The CDR3 DNA reads as TGTGCCAGCAGCTTGGAACAGGGAGGCGAGACCCAGTACTTC.

This clonotype was picked up a small number of times. This chain joins TRBV20-1 and TRBJ1-1; 7 nucleotides align to TRBD1. Germline-derived CDR1 and CDR2 are DFQATT and SNEGSKA (reference sequence). Trimming cost V 0 bases and J 2 bases; bases outside gene matches: 6. The CDR3 contains 15 residues. The CDR3 region has the DNA TGCAGTGCTAGAGATCTTCGACAGGGTAACACTGAAGCTTTCTTT. This translates into CSARDLRQGNTEAFF.

The chain has TRBV7-6 and TRBJ1-1, with 9 bases matching TRBD1. V dropped 4 bases and J dropped 4; count of bases not matched to a gene: 4. The CDR3 extends over 14 amino acids. Germline V gene data show CDR1 as SGHVS and CDR2 as FNYEAQ. In nucleotides, the CDR3 is TGTGCCAGCAGCTCGGACAGGGGTGGCACTGAAGCTTTCTTT. This translates into CASSSDRGGTEAFF.

The chain recombines TRBV12-3 or TRBV12-4 with TRBJ2-5; maybe TRBD1 (5 bases). CDR3 size: 15 residues. Deletions cut 2 bases from V and 2 bases from J, with 12 bases between. The CDR3 DNA is TGTGCCAGCAGTTTATGGACAAATTCGCAAGAGACCCAGTACTTC. It codes for CASSLWTNSQETQYF.

There are a few counts of this clonotype. The J gene is TRBJ2-7, the V gene TRBV10-3, with TRBD1 matching 7 bases. Germline CDR1 and CDR2: ENHRY and SYGVKD. This CDR3 contains 16 residues. The ends lost 3 bases at V and 2 bases at J; junction bases unmatched: 10. CDR3 sequence: CAISDIVRQGTYEQYF. CDR3 in DNA: TGTGCCATCAGTGACATCGTGCGACAGGGAACCTACGAGCAGTACTTC.

This clonotype was observed a few times. In nucleotides, the CDR3 is TGTGCCAGCAGCATTGATAGAGTAACAGATACGCAGTATTTT. It specifies CASSIDRVTDTQYF. The V and J genes are TRBV5-5 and TRBJ2-3; D uncertain. The germline V gene has CDR1 SGHKS and CDR2 YYEKEE (reference sequence). CDR3 size: 14 residues. Trimming stripped 4 bases from V and 3 bases from J, with 12 bases between.

This clonotype has more than one count but fewer than ten. The rearrangement joins TRBV12-3 or TRBV12-4 to TRBJ2-1, with unresolved D. The CDR3 is 11 amino acids. The ends were cut back, 4 bases at V and 8 bases at J, with 6 bases in the middle. The CDR3 reads CASSSFYEQFF. The CDR3 bases are TGTGCCAGCAGTTCCTTTTATGAGCAGTTCTTC.

V gene TRBV5-1 combines with J gene TRBJ1-1; unclear D gene. The CDR3 runs to 14 residues. Deletions cut 5 bases from V and 3 bases from J, with 14 bases between. Germline CDR1 SGHRS, CDR2 YFSETQ. The CDR3 protein is CASREGRRDTEAFF. CDR3 DNA: TGCGCCAGCAGAGAAGGGAGAAGAGACACTGAAGCTTTCTTT.

This chain uses TRBV4-1 with TRBJ2-7; D remains ambiguous. The V end lost 2 bases, the J end lost 0 bases, and 11 bases lay between the germline ends. CDR1 and CDR2 from the germline V gene are MGHRA and YSYEKL. This CDR3 spans 15 amino acids. CDR3 in amino acids: CASSQLAFSSYEQYF. The CDR3 DNA reads TGCGCCAGCAGCCAACTCGCCTTCAGCTCCTACGAGCAGTACTTC.

This clonotype was picked up a small number of times. The chain has TRBV3-1 and TRBJ2-3; TRBD2 is a possible D gene (5 bases). The ends were cut back, 1 base at V and 2 bases at J, with 13 bases in the middle. The CDR3 is 16 residues long. From germline, CDR1 is LGHDT and CDR2 YNNKEL (reference sequence). The CDR3 bases are TGTGCCAGCAGCCAAGTTAATAGCGAGTACACAGATACGCAGTATTTT. Translating it yields CASSQVNSEYTDTQYF.

The chain links TRBV30 to TRBJ2-5; 12 bases map to TRBD2. Germline CDR1 is GTSNPN and CDR2 is SVGIG (reference sequence). The junction had 5 bases not matched to a gene; V was cut back by 1 base and J by 5 bases. The CDR3 loop spans 15 amino acids. CDR3 in amino acids: CAWSETSGGRETQYF. The DNA for the CDR3 is TGTGCCTGGAGTGAGACTAGCGGGGGTAGGGAGACCCAGTACTTC.

This clonotype was seen a few times. The chain carries TRBV6-2 or TRBV6-3 and TRBJ1-2, with 10 nucleotides matching TRBD1. The junction had 13 bases not matched to a gene; V was cut back by 2 bases and J by 7 bases. The germline V gene encodes CDR1 MNHEY and CDR2 SVGEGT. The CDR3 runs to 17 residues. CDR3 sequence reads: CASSYLGTGDSESGYTF. In nucleotides, the CDR3 is TGTGCCAGCAGTTACCTCGGGACAGGGGATTCTGAGAGTGGCTACACCTTC.

This clonotype has more than one count but fewer than ten. This chain links TRBV4-1 with TRBJ2-3; D may be TRBD1 (5 bases). The CDR3 is 15 amino acids. CDR1 is MGHRA, CDR2 YSYEKL, per germline. Deletions cut 3 bases from V and 2 bases from J, with 12 bases between. The CDR3 DNA is TGCGCCAGCAGCCATGAAAGACAGTACACAGATACGCAGTATTTT. Translated: CASSHERQYTDTQYF.